One and the same sample provided the 7 T cell receptor beta chains below, sequenced in a study of blood T cell repertoires in COVID-19. Measured with immunoSEQ multiplex PCR; TCRdb has only the in-frame clones, and not every one. This table has around 250,000 clones, approximately 82% appearing once. The sample consisted of peripheral blood. The receptors stem from a woman between 18 and 29 years old with acute or convalescent COVID-19.

Regarding this clone: The same CDR3 is also encoded by other DNA sequences in this sample. The genes are TRBV28 and TRBJ1-1; 7 bases are a match to TRBD1. The CDR3 consists of 13 residues. CDR1 and CDR2 (germline): MDHEN, SYDVKM. Trimming cost V 5 bases and J 7 bases; bases outside gene matches: 7. DNA of the CDR3: TGTGCCAGCAGTCCTAGACAGGGAAGTGAAGCTTTCTTT. As protein: CASSPRQGSEAFF.

V gene TRBV19 combines with J gene TRBJ1-1; TRBD1 matches at 8 bases. CDR3 length: 13 amino acids. Germline CDR1 LNHDA, CDR2 SQIVND (reference sequence). The trim removed 5 bases at V and 11 bases at J, leaving 10 bases unmatched. DNA for the CDR3: TGTGCCAGTAGTCCCGACAGGGGAAGTAGGGCTTTCTTT. It is translated as CASSPDRGSRAFF.

The chain recombines TRBV7-6 with TRBJ2-1, with 10 positions matching TRBD2. This CDR3 region has 18 residues. From germline, CDR1 is SGHVS and CDR2 FNYEAQ. V dropped 2 bases and J dropped 1; count of bases not matched to a gene: 8. CDR3 residues: CASSLRTSGQPSYNEQFF. The CDR3 DNA reads TGTGCCAGCAGCTTAAGGACTAGCGGTCAGCCATCCTACAATGAGCAGTTCTTC.

This clone was recorded a few times. This chain joins TRBV5-1 and TRBJ2-7; 9 bases are a match to TRBD2. This CDR3 contains 15 residues. The J segment lost 2 bases and the V segment lost 3 bases, leaving 6 bases of the junction unmatched. CDR1 SGHRS and CDR2 YFSETQ come from the germline V gene. The CDR3 reads CASSWRLAEAYEQYF. The CDR3 DNA reads as TGCGCCAGCAGCTGGCGACTAGCGGAAGCCTACGAGCAGTACTTC.

The J gene is TRBJ1-1, the V gene TRBV30; unclear D gene. Trimming removed 4 bases from V and 0 bases from J, with 15 bases in between. This CDR3 region has 15 residues. Looked up from germline, CDR1 is GTSNPN and CDR2 is SVGIG (reference sequence). Here the CDR3 DNA reads TGTGCCTGGAATACTGGGAGGGCCGTGAACACTGAAGCTTTCTTT. Translation gives CAWNTGRAVNTEAFF.

Note on this clone: This same CDR3 is encoded by further DNA sequences in the sample. V usage is TRBV5-1 and J usage is TRBJ1-2, with D hard to call. Germline assignment: CDR1 SGHRS and CDR2 YFSETQ. The CDR3 covers 14 residues. V was clipped by 0 bases and J by 4 bases, with 10 bases between them. The CDR3 bases are TGCGCCAGCAGCTTGGAAGGGAGTCGCTATGGCTACACCTTC. Its translation: CASSLEGSRYGYTF.

This clone occurred once. The chain combines TRBV6-4 with TRBJ2-3, with a tentative D call TRBD2 (6 bases). The CDR3 has 14 residues. V was shortened by 5 bases and J by 1 base, with 10 bases between the two germline ends. Germline V gene sequence: CDR1 MRHNA, CDR2 SNTAGT. Written as DNA, the CDR3 is TGTGCCAGCAGTCGGAGGGCCGGCACAGATACGCAGTATTTT. Residues: CASSRRAGTDTQYF.